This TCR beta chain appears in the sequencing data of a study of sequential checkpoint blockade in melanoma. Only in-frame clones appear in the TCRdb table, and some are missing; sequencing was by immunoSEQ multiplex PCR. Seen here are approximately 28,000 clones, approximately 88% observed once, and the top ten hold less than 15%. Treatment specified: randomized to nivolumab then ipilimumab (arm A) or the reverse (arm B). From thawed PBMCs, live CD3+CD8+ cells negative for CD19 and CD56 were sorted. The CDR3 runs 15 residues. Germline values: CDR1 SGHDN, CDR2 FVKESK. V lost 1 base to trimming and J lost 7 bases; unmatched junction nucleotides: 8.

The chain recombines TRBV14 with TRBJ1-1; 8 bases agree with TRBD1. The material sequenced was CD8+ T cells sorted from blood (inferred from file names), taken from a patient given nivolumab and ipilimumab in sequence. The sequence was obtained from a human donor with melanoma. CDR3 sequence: CASSQVRGRLHEAFF. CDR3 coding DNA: TGTGCCAGCAGCCAAGTCAGGGGGCGCCTCCATGAAGCTTTCTTT. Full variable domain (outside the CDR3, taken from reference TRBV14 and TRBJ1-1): EAGVTQFPSHSVIEKGQTVTLRCDPISGHDNLYWYRRVMGKEIKFLLHFVKESKQDESGMPNNRFLAERTGGTYSTLKVQPAELEDSGVYFCASSQVRGRLHEAFFGQGTRLTVV.